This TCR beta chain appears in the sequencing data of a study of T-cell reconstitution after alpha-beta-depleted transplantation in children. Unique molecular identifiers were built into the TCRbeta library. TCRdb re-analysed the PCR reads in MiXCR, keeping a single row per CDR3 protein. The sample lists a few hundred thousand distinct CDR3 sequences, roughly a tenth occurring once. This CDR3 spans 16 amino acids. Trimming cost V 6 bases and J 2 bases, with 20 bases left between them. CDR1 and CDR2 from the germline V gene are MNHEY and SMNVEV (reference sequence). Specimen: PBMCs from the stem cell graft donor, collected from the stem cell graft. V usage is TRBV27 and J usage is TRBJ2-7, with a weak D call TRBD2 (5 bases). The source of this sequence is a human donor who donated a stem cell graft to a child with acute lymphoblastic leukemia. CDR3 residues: CASSITRDTSTYEQYF. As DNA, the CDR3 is TGTGCCAGCAGCATAACTAGAGACACCAGCACCTACGAGCAGTACTTC.